These 4 T cell receptor beta chains came from one sample sequenced in a study of post-analysis software for immune sequencing data. These receptors have no identified antigens. Overall study findings and caveats: Four or five TRBV segments were more frequent in patients than controls; TRBV5-6, TRBV5-1 and TRBV20-1 belonged to this group.

Unique molecular identifiers were carried by the TCR beta cDNA libraries. TCRdb processed the PCR reads anew with MiXCR; each CDR3 protein has one entry. The sample yields roughly 540,000 distinct CDR3 sequences, around a third seen once. The sample consisted of blood. These receptors originate from a girl aged 2-17 years with multiple sclerosis.

This clonotype was seen only a few times. CDR3 bases: TGCAGTGCTAGTGTCCCGGACGAGCAGTACTTC. Its translation: CSASVPDEQYF. The genes are TRBV20-1 and TRBJ2-7, with D hard to call. The length of the CDR3 is 11 residues. Germline loops: CDR1 DFQATT, CDR2 SNEGSKA (reference sequence). The V and J ends lost 3 bases and 5 bases respectively, with 8 bases between them.

The V gene is TRBV5-1, the J gene TRBJ2-5, with D perhaps TRBD1 (6 bases). The V gene lost 5 bases and the J gene lost 7 bases, with 15 bases spanning the gap. Looked up from germline, CDR1 is SGHRS and CDR2 is YFSETQ. This CDR3 spans 13 amino acids. CDR3 nucleotide sequence: TGCGCCAGCAGTATGGCAGGGGAAGGGACCCAGTACTTC. The encoded protein is CASSMAGEGTQYF.

There are a few counts of this clonotype. The V call is TRBV29-1, the J call TRBJ1-1; D is unresolved. This CDR3 is built from 13 residues. From germline, CDR1 is SQVTM and CDR2 ANQGSEA. The V and J ends lost 4 bases and 1 base respectively, with 10 bases between them. CDR3 bases: TGCAGCGTTGTACTGGGCTCGAACACTGAAGCTTTCTTT. Protein sequence: CSVVLGSNTEAFF.

This clonotype was counted a few times. The V and J genes are TRBV20-1 and TRBJ2-1; perhaps TRBD2 as D (6 bases). Trimming took off 6 bases at V and 9 bases at J, with 18 bases between the two ends. Germline V CDR1 and CDR2: DFQATT, SNEGSKA (reference sequence). The CDR3 has 13 amino acids. The DNA of the CDR3 is TGCAGTGCCCGGGGGAACATTTATAGTGAGCAGTTCTTC. Encoded protein: CSARGNIYSEQFF.